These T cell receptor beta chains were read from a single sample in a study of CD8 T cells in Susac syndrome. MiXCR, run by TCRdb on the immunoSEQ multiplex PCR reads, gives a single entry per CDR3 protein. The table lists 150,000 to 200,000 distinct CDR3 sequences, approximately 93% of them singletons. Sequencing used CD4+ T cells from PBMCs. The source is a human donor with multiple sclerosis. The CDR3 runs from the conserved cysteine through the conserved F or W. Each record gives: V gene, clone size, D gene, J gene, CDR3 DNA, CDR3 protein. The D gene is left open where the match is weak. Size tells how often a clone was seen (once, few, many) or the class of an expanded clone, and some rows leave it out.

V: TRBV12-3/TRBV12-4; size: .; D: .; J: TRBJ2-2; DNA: TGTGCCAGCAGTAACGGCCCATGGCCCACCGGGGAGCTGTTTTTT; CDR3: CASSNGPWPTGELFF
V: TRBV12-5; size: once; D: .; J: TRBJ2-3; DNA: TGTGCTAGTGGTTTGGTAGAGGATACGCAGTATTTT; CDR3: CASGLVEDTQYF
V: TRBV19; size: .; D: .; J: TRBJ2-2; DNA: TGTGCCACCCGGGACGCCTCTAATGCCGGGGAGCTGTTTTTT; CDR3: CATRDASNAGELFF
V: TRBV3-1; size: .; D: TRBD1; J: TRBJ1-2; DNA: TGTGCCAGCAGCCAAGGGGACAGGGGGCACTACACCTTC; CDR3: CASSQGDRGHYTF
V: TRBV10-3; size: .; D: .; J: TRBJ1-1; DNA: TGTGCCATCAGTCTGCGAACAGGCTTAGCTTTCTTT; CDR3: CAISLRTGLAFF
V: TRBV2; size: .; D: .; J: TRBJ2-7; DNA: TGTGCCAGCAGTGACGGCGAGCAGTACTTC; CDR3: CASSDGEQYF
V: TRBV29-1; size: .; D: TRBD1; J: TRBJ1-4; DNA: TGCAGCGTCGTGGGACAGGGGAATGAAAAACTGTTTTTT; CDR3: CSVVGQGNEKLFF
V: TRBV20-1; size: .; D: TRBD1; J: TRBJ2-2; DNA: TGCAGTGCTATTTACAGGGGAGCCCCCGGGGAGCTGTTTTTT; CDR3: CSAIYRGAPGELFF
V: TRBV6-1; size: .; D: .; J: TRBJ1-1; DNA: TGTGCCAGCAGCCCTAACCTTCCCGGGTCAAACCGAAGGGCCGGTCTGTATGTAGCTTTCTTT; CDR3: CASSPNLPGSNRRAGLYVAFF
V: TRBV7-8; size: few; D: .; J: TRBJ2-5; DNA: TGTGCCAGCAGCTTAGATCGGGGTAGAGGTGAGACCCAGTACTTC; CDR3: CASSLDRGRGETQYF
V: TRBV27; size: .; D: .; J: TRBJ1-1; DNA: TGTGCCAGCAACATACAGGGTTGGATGGACACTGAAGCTTTCTTT; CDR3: CASNIQGWMDTEAFF
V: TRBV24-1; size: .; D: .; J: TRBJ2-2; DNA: TGTGCCACCGCCTGGGGAAACACCGGGGAGCTGTTTTTT; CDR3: CATAWGNTGELFF
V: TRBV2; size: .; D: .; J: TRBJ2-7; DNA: TGTGCCAGCAGGGTTGGGCATCAGGGAAACGAGCAGTACTTC; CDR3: CASRVGHQGNEQYF
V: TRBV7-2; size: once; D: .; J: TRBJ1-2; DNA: TGTGCCAGCAGCCGGAACAGGGATGGCTACACCTTC; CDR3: CASSRNRDGYTF
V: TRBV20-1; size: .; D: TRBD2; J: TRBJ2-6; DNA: TGCAGTGCTAGAACCCTAGCGGGAGAGTCTGGGGCCAACGTCCTGACTTTC; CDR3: CSARTLAGESGANVLTF
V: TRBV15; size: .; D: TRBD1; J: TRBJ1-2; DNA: TGTGCCACCAGCAGAGATTTCCCCACAGGGGGTTTTTTCTATGGCTACACCTTC; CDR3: CATSRDFPTGGFFYGYTF
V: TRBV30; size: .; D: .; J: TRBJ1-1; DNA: TGTGCCTGGAGTCCGAGCCGGGAAGCTTTCTTT; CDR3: CAWSPSREAFF
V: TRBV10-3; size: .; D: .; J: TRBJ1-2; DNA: TGTGCCGCATCGGACGGCTATGGCTACACCTTC; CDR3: CAASDGYGYTF
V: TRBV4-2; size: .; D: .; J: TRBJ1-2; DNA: TGTGCCAGCAGCCCTACAGGGTTTGGAAATGGCTACACCTTC; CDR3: CASSPTGFGNGYTF
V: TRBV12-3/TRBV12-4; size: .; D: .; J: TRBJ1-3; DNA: TGTGCCAGCAGCCCTATCAGAGGAAACACCATATATTTT; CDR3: CASSPIRGNTIYF
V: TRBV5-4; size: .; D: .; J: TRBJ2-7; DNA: TGTGCCAGCAGCTTGGGCTCCCGGAGCTACGAGCAGTACTTC; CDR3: CASSLGSRSYEQYF
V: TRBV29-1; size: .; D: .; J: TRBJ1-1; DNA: TGCAGCGTTTTTTACGAGGCACTGGGCACTGAAGCTTTCTTT; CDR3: CSVFYEALGTEAFF
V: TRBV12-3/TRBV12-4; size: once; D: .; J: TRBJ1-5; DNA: TGTGCCAGCAGTTTCGAGGGCGGTAGCAATCAGCCCCAGCATTTT; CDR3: CASSFEGGSNQPQHF
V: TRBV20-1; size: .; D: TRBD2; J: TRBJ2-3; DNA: TGCAGTGCCCCCACCTTTGTTAGCGGGGCAGATACGCAGTATTTT; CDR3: CSAPTFVSGADTQYF
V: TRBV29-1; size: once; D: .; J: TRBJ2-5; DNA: TGCAGCGTTGGTCGCAACCTGGGGGTCCAAGAGACCCAGTACTTC; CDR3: CSVGRNLGVQETQYF
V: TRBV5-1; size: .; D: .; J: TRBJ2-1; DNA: TGCGCCAGCAGCCTGGCGTCCGCCGAGGAGGATGAGCAGTTCTTC; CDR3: CASSLASAEEDEQFF
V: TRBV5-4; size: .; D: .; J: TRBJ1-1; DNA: TGTGCCAGCAGCTTGGCCGAGGAAGCTTTCTTT; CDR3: CASSLAEEAFF
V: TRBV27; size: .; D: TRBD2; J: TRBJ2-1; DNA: TGTGCCAGCAGTTTACGACTAGCGGGGGACAATGAGCAGTTCTTC; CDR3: CASSLRLAGDNEQFF
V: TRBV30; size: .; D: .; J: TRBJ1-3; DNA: TGTGCCTGGAACCGAATATCTGGAAACACCATATATTTT; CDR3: CAWNRISGNTIYF
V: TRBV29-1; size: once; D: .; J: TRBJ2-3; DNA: TGCAGCGTTGATGCCGGTCCGTTAACAGATACGCAGTATTTT; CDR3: CSVDAGPLTDTQYF
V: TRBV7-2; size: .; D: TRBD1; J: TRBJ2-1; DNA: TGTGCCACCGGCCCACAGGGGGCGGGCGAGCAGTTCTTC; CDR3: CATGPQGAGEQFF
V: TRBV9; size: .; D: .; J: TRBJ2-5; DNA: TGTGCCAGCAGCGTAGAAGGGGGGCGCCCGGAGACCCAGTACTTC; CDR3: CASSVEGGRPETQYF